One and the same sample provided the 28 T cell receptor beta chains below, sequenced in a study of shared clonotypes between healthy human individuals. Only in-frame clones appear in the TCRdb table, and some are missing; sequencing was by immunoSEQ multiplex PCR. The table has fewer than 350,000 clones, around 87% seen once. Sequencing was performed on memory CD8+ T cells sorted from blood. Regarding subset: CD45RO+ cells pooled with CCR7-negative TemRA cells. The receptors were sampled from a man younger than 30 in good health.

The genes are TRBV4-3 and TRBJ2-1; the D gene is possibly TRBD2 (5 bases). Germline assignment: CDR1 LGHNA and CDR2 YSLEER. The CDR3 has 17 residues. V dropped 0 bases and J dropped 4 bases, with 16 bases sitting between them. The CDR3 region is CASSQDPDYLDYNEQFF. In DNA form, the CDR3 reads TGCGCCAGCAGCCAAGATCCTGACTACCTAGATTACAATGAGCAGTTCTTC.

The V call is TRBV6-5, the J call TRBJ2-3; D is unclear. Germline CDR1 MNHEY, CDR2 SVGAGI. This CDR3 has 15 amino acids. With 2 bases removed from V and 2 bases from J, the gap between germline ends came to 11 bases. In DNA, the CDR3 is TGTGCCAGCAGTTACACTCGTAGTCCCACAGATACGCAGTATTTT. The encoded protein is CASSYTRSPTDTQYF.

The rearrangement joins TRBV7-3 to TRBJ2-3; possibly TRBD2 for D (5 bases). Per germline, CDR1 SGHTA and CDR2 FQGTGA. The CDR3 is made up of 13 amino acids. V was shortened by 5 bases and J by 4 bases, with 10 bases between the two germline ends. The CDR3 DNA reads as TGTGCCAGCAGCCCTCACGGGGCAGATACGCAGTATTTT. This translates into CASSPHGADTQYF. Drawing the rest from reference TRBV7-3 and TRBJ2-3, the complete variable domain is GAGVSQTPSNKVTEKGKYVELRCDPISGHTALYWYRQSLGQGPEFLIYFQGTGAADDSGLPNDRFFAVRPEGSVSTLKIQRTERGDSAVYLCASSPHGADTQYFGPGTRLTVL.

With respect to this clone: One base away lies a much larger clone, so this may be a sequencing read error. Other DNA sequences in the same sample also yield this CDR3. The V and J genes are TRBV6-1 and TRBJ2-7; perhaps TRBD1 as D (5 bases). CDR1 MNHNS and CDR2 SASEGT come from the germline V gene. This CDR3 comprises 14 residues. The CDR3 is CASRDLTDTYEQYF. DNA of the CDR3: TGCGCCAGCAGAGACCTGACAGATACCTACGAGCAGTACTTC.

The V and J genes are TRBV30 and TRBJ1-2; 9 bases are shared with TRBD1. J gave up 2 bases and V 2 bases, and 3 bases lay outside the gene matches. Germline CDR1 GTSNPN, CDR2 SVGIG (reference sequence). This CDR3 spans 14 amino acids. CDR3 bases: TGTGCCTGGAGTCAGGGACAGGGAAACTATGGCTACACCTTC. It yields the protein CAWSQGQGNYGYTF.

This rearrangement joins TRBV30 to TRBJ2-1, with 9 bases matching TRBD2. The V gene end was trimmed by 3 bases and the J gene end by 8 bases; junction bases not matched to a gene: 11. Germline-derived CDR1 and CDR2 are GTSNPN and SVGIG (reference sequence). The CDR3 is made up of 15 amino acids. CDR3 sequence: CAWSPGIAGVDEQFF. CDR3 in DNA: TGTGCCTGGAGCCCCGGGATAGCGGGAGTGGATGAGCAGTTCTTC.

V gene TRBV25-1 combines with J gene TRBJ1-4; 7 nucleotides match TRBD1. CDR3 length: 14 residues. Germline V lookup: CDR1 MGHDK, CDR2 SYGVNS. V gave up 10 bases and J gave up 6 bases; unmatched junction bases: 11. For the CDR3, the DNA is TGTGCCACCCGAAGAGGGGGCGCGGATGAAAAACTGTTTTTT. Translating it yields CATRRGGADEKLFF.

This clone appeared a single time. The genes are TRBV4-1 and TRBJ1-4; D gene unclear. The germline V gene encodes CDR1 MGHRA and CDR2 YSYEKL. The V end lost 4 bases, the J end lost 3 bases, and 12 bases lay between the germline ends. The CDR3 covers 15 residues. The CDR3 DNA reads TGCGCCAGCAGCCCCATAGTAGGACCTAATGAAAAACTGTTTTTT. Its protein is CASSPIVGPNEKLFF.

The chain has TRBV4-1 and TRBJ2-1; 10 bases align to TRBD2. V lost 4 bases, J lost 7 bases, and 7 bases stayed unmatched. From germline, CDR1 is MGHRA and CDR2 YSYEKL. This CDR3 is built from 15 residues. In DNA form, the CDR3 reads TGCGCCAGCAGCCCCACTAGCGGGAATAGAAATGAGCAGTTCTTC. Translated: CASSPTSGNRNEQFF.

This rearrangement joins TRBV6-1 to TRBJ2-7; D not resolved. The V end lost 2 bases, the J end lost 3 bases, and 8 bases lay between the germline ends. CDR3 length: 13 residues. Germline V gene sequence: CDR1 MNHNS, CDR2 SASEGT. The CDR3 DNA is TGTGCCAGCAGTGAAACGACGGTCTACGAGCAGTACTTC. Its translation is CASSETTVYEQYF.

The chain couples TRBV2 to TRBJ2-3, with TRBD2 matching over 8 bases. V gave up 4 bases and J gave up 11 bases; unmatched junction bases: 14. The CDR3 spans 15 residues. CDR1 is SNHLY, CDR2 FYNNEI, per germline. CDR3: CASSATSGLSYRQYF. CDR3 coding DNA: TGTGCCAGCAGTGCAACTAGCGGCCTATCATATAGGCAGTATTTT.

The chain couples TRBV2 to TRBJ1-1; D is ambiguous. Trimming shortened V by 10 bases and J by 1 base, and 13 bases separated the two germline ends. CDR1 SNHLY and CDR2 FYNNEI come from the germline V gene. CDR3 size: 13 residues. The CDR3 nucleotides are TGTGCCACCACGTGGCAGCCGAACACTGAAGCTTTCTTT. Translating gives CATTWQPNTEAFF. Using reference TRBV2 and TRBJ1-1 for the parts outside the CDR3, the full variable domain is EPEVTQTPSHQVTQMGQEVILRCVPISNHLYFYWYRQILGQKVEFLVSFYNNEISEKSEIFDDQFSVERPDGSNFTLKIRSTKLEDSAMYFCATTWQPNTEAFFGQGTRLTVV.

This rearrangement joins TRBV28 to TRBJ2-3; 12 positions agree with TRBD2. This CDR3 comprises 15 residues. Germline-derived CDR1 and CDR2 are MDHEN and SYDVKM. Trimming took 3 bases from V and 4 from J; bases not matched to a gene: 2. The CDR3 DNA sequence: TGTGCCAGCAGTTTTACTAGCGGGAGGTCAGATACGCAGTATTTT. Its protein is CASSFTSGRSDTQYF.

The chain is built from TRBV27 and TRBJ2-1; TRBD1 might be the D (5 bases). With 6 bases removed from V and 6 bases from J, the gap between germline ends came to 9 bases. The CDR3 spans 12 residues. In germline, CDR1 is MNHEY, CDR2 SMNVEV (reference sequence). The CDR3 here is CASRTGPNEQFF. The CDR3 nucleotides read TGTGCCAGCAGAACAGGACCCAATGAGCAGTTCTTC.

The sample holds one count of this clone. This chain links TRBV13 with TRBJ1-1, with a weak D call TRBD1 (6 bases). CDR1 is PRHDT and CDR2 is FYEKMQ in the germline V gene (reference sequence). The V gene lost 5 bases and the J gene lost 0 bases, with 13 bases spanning the gap. The CDR3 runs 15 residues. The CDR3 bases are TGTGCCAGCAGCAATTACAGGGTGATGAACACTGAAGCTTTCTTT. This sequence encodes CASSNYRVMNTEAFF.

The V gene is TRBV27, the J gene TRBJ2-5, with 8 bases fitting TRBD1. The CDR3 contains 14 residues. V lost 4 bases and J lost 4; bases outside the gene matches: 5. CDR1 and CDR2 from the germline V gene are MNHEY and SMNVEV (reference sequence). CDR3 in DNA: TGTGCCAGCAGTTCAGGGGGCGCGGGAGAGACCCAGTACTTC. This sequence encodes CASSSGGAGETQYF.

The rearrangement links TRBV27 to TRBJ2-7, with 10 bases that match TRBD2. This CDR3 has 14 residues. The germline V gene has CDR1 MNHEY and CDR2 SMNVEV (reference sequence). The CDR3 DNA is TGTGTATCGGCTAGCGGGGGACGCTCCTACGAGCAGTACTTC. Residues: CVSASGGRSYEQYF.

The genes are TRBV7-9 and TRBJ2-1; D perhaps matches TRBD2 (6 bases). Trimming stripped 7 bases from V and 0 bases from J, with 19 bases between. This CDR3 region has 17 residues. Germline values: CDR1 SEHNR, CDR2 FQNEAQ (reference sequence). The CDR3 nucleotides are TGTGCCAGCACCCACCCGGGACTTTTTAGCTCCTACAATGAGCAGTTCTTC. Protein sequence: CASTHPGLFSSYNEQFF.

The rearrangement links TRBV9 to TRBJ1-4; 7 bases align to TRBD1. V trimming: 0 bases; J trimming: 7 bases; junction bases outside the gene matches: 12. CDR3 length: 17 residues. Per the germline V gene, CDR1 is SGDLS and CDR2 is YYNGEE. CDR3 DNA sequence: TGTGCCAGCAGCGTAGCGGGAGGGACAGAGTCTACTGAAAAACTGTTTTTT. Translation: CASSVAGGTESTEKLFF.

This clone was counted ten times or more. J is TRBJ1-1 and V is TRBV27; D is uncertain. CDR1 and CDR2 (germline): MNHEY, SMNVEV (reference sequence). The CDR3 runs 13 residues. V gave up 6 bases and J gave up 4 bases, with 12 bases separating them. The chain's CDR3 is CASRAQSATEAFF. The DNA of the CDR3 is TGTGCCAGCAGGGCACAGTCGGCCACTGAAGCTTTCTTT.

The chain employs TRBV5-4 and TRBJ2-5; TRBD2 might be the D (6 bases). CDR1 is SGHNT, CDR2 YYREEE, per germline (reference sequence). V was shortened by 1 base and J by 5 bases, with 12 bases between the two germline ends. This CDR3 has 14 amino acids. Here the CDR3 reads CASSLRGTGETQYF. The DNA for the CDR3 is TGTGCCAGCAGCTTGCGGGGGACCGGGGAGACCCAGTACTTC.

The chain employs TRBV4-3 and TRBJ2-1; the D is unclear. This CDR3 region has 14 residues. Trimming stripped 0 bases from V and 6 bases from J, with 9 bases between. Per the germline V gene, CDR1 is LGHNA and CDR2 is YSLEER. The CDR3 coding sequence is TGCGCCAGCAGCCAAGATGAGTTGGTCAATGAGCAGTTCTTC. It is translated as CASSQDELVNEQFF.

The rearrangement joins TRBV7-9 to TRBJ2-1; D perhaps matches TRBD1 (5 bases). CDR1 and CDR2 from the germline V gene are SEHNR and FQNEAQ (reference sequence). The CDR3 spans 13 residues. V lost 9 bases and J 9 bases, leaving 18 bases between the germline ends. Here the CDR3 DNA reads TGTGCCAGTTTCACCCGGCAGGGCGGTGAGCAGTTCTTC. This encodes CASFTRQGGEQFF. The variable domain in full, with the rest retrieved from reference TRBV7-9 and TRBJ2-1, is DTGVSQNPRHKITKRGQNVTFRCDPISEHNRLYWYRQTLGQGPEFLTYFQNEAQLEKSRLLSDRFSAERPKGSFSTLEIQRTEQGDSAMYLCASFTRQGGEQFFGPGTRLTVL.

The CDR3 reads CAWSGYREQYF. In DNA form, the CDR3 reads TGTGCCTGGAGCGGTTACAGGGAGCAGTACTTC. The rearrangement uses TRBV30 and TRBJ2-7, with a tentative D call TRBD1 (5 bases). V was cut by 3 bases and J by 7 bases, with 10 bases left in between. CDR3 length equals 11 residues. The germline CDR1 and CDR2 sequences are GTSNPN and SVGIG (reference sequence).

With respect to this clone: The CDR3 end shows no conserved phenylalanine or tryptophan, and so a read error is likely. The limits of the CDR3 on the DNA are not certain, so only TCRdb's listed CDR3 is given. The V gene is TRBV4-2, the J gene TRBJ1-2; the table's D call of TRBD1 was not tested on the DNA. Germline V gene data show CDR1 as LGHNA and CDR2 as YNFKEQ. The CDR3 is made up of 14 amino acids, end residues included. CDR3 amino acids: CASSQDPGTSLLVN.

This clone was seen only once. The sample has other DNA sequences that encode this CDR3 too. The chain carries TRBV9 and TRBJ2-2; D not resolved. Trimming took 0 bases from V and 2 from J, leaving 5 bases between them. CDR3 length equals 14 residues. Germline assignment: CDR1 SGDLS and CDR2 YYNGEE. The CDR3 DNA follows: TGTGCCAGCAGCGTAGGAGGCAACACCGGGGAGCTGTTTTTT. The encoded protein is CASSVGGNTGELFF.

In DNA, the CDR3 is TGTGCCAGCAGTCCAGGGACCACCCCCTACGAGCAGTACTTC. Protein: CASSPGTTPYEQYF. The chain recombines TRBV27 with TRBJ2-7; D possibly uses TRBD1 or TRBD2 (5 bases each). The CDR3 is 14 amino acids. Germline-derived CDR1 and CDR2 are MNHEY and SMNVEV (reference sequence). Between the trimmed V and J ends, which lost 5 bases and 2 bases, there was a span of 13 bases.

V and J are TRBV15 and TRBJ2-3; D uncertain. Trimming took off 0 bases at V and 3 bases at J, with 13 bases between the two ends. Germline CDR1 and CDR2: LNHNV and YYDKDF (reference sequence). This CDR3 is 16 amino acids long. The CDR3 is CATSRDLPLGTDTQYF. Written as DNA, the CDR3 is TGTGCCACCAGCAGAGATCTGCCTCTCGGGACAGATACGCAGTATTTT.